The TCR beta chain under discussion was sequenced for a study of blood T cell repertoires in COVID-19. Whole-study context: The samples span acute and convalescent COVID-19 from the United States, Italy and Spain. T cells, B-cell-depleted T cells, or PBMCs provided the cDNA or gDNA that served as material.

Per the authors' pipeline: Reference gene primer amplification in the assay estimated nucleated cell counts. Sequenced by immunoSEQ multiplex PCR; TCRdb stores in-frame clones only, minus some. D and trimming were read from the DNA, whereas the V and J calls and clone size are those reported in that table. The data show under 140,000 clones, 87% seen once. This clone was picked up many times. The CDR3 covers 15 residues. Germline CDR1 is ENHRY and CDR2 is SYGVKD. V lost 3 bases, J lost 8 bases, and 16 bases lay in between. The sequenced sample was peripheral blood. This clonotype was sampled from a human donor in a cohort sampled during active COVID-19. The chain uses TRBV10-3 and TRBJ1-4, with a tentative D call TRBD1 (5 bases). In nucleotides, the CDR3 is TGTGCCATCAGTGACCCTCCGCAGGGTAGGGAAAAACTGTTTTTT. Translation: CAISDPPQGREKLFF.